This section outlines one T cell receptor (beta chain) sequence together with its context. Its antigen is not known. CDR1 is SEHNR and CDR2 is FQNEAQ in the germline V gene (reference sequence). After removal of 4 bases from V and 2 bases from J, the junction contained 6 bases not matched to a gene. This CDR3 comprises 16 residues. The data were obtained in a study of T cell repertoires in cytomegalovirus infection. Using its own MiXCR run on the reads, TCRdb lists one record per CDR3 protein. The table has hundreds of thousands of distinct CDR3 sequences, roughly 43% seen once. This clonotype originated in a human donor in good health (CMV status not recorded). Some clones in this sample may be carry-over from other donors' samples. This chain links TRBV7-9 with TRBJ2-3; 10 nucleotides align to TRBD2. The sample consisted of cultured PBMCs, taken from culture after CMV antigen stimulation. The CDR3 coding sequence is TGTGCCAGCAGCTCGGCCGGGACTAGCGTCACAGATACGCAGTATTTT. It codes for CASSSAGTSVTDTQYF.